This is a list of T cell receptor beta chains from one sample in a study of blood T cell repertoires in COVID-19. Libraries were prepared by immunoSEQ multiplex PCR; TCRdb keeps only in-frame clonotypes and omits some of them. The sample lists approximately 190,000 clones; 70% to 85% were seen once. Source material: PBMCs or T cells enriched from blood (not recorded which). Receptors were obtained from a woman aged 55-69 years with acute COVID-19. The CDR3 runs from the conserved cysteine through the conserved F or W. D genes are given only for firm matches. Size tells how often a clone was seen (once, few, many) or the class of an expanded clone, and some rows leave it out.

CDR3: CASSQNQGITEAFF
DNA: TGCGCCAGCAGCCAAAACCAGGGGATCACTGAAGCTTTCTTT
D: -
length: 14
J: TRBJ1-1
size: -
V: TRBV4-3

CDR3: CASSPPDIRNTEAFF
DNA: TGTGCCAGCAGCCCCCCGGACATCCGGAACACTGAAGCTTTCTTT
D: -
length: 15
J: TRBJ1-1
size: -
V: TRBV5-4

CDR3: CASSGDRPGTGELFF
DNA: TGTGCCAGCAGCGGAGACAGGCCTGGCACCGGGGAGCTGTTTTTT
D: -
length: 15
J: TRBJ2-2
size: -
V: TRBV9

CDR3: CASSAFGQPINYGYTF
DNA: TGTGCCAGCAGTGCCTTTGGACAGCCTATTAACTATGGCTACACCTTC
D: -
length: 16
J: TRBJ1-2
size: few
V: TRBV2

CDR3: CASSSGGAYGYTF
DNA: TGTGCCAGCAGCTCAGGGGGCGCATATGGCTACACCTTC
D: TRBD1
length: 13
J: TRBJ1-2
size: -
V: TRBV5-5

CDR3: CASSDPLAGGRTDTQYF
DNA: TGCGCCAGCAGCGATCCGCTAGCGGGGGGGAGGACAGATACGCAGTATTTT
D: TRBD2
length: 17
J: TRBJ2-3
size: once
V: TRBV4-1

CDR3: CASSMSGQGISPLHF
DNA: TGTGCCAGTAGTATGTCAGGACAGGGTATTTCACCCCTCCACTTT
D: TRBD1
length: 15
J: TRBJ1-6
size: -
V: TRBV19

CDR3: CASKTGNQPQHF
DNA: TGTGCCAGCAAGACGGGGAACCAGCCCCAGCATTTT
D: -
length: 12
J: TRBJ1-5
size: -
V: TRBV2

CDR3: CASSARVGRGSTGELFF
DNA: TGTGCCAGCAGCGCCCGGGTGGGGCGGGGGTCCACCGGGGAGCTGTTTTTT
D: TRBD2
length: 17
J: TRBJ2-2
size: -
V: TRBV9

CDR3: CASSGTGIYGYTF
DNA: TGTGCCAGCAGCGGGACAGGGATTTATGGCTACACCTTC
D: TRBD1
length: 13
J: TRBJ1-2
size: -
V: TRBV2

CDR3: CASSQALSATFSYEQYF
DNA: TGTGCCAGCAGCCAAGCCCTATCCGCAACCTTCTCCTACGAGCAGTACTTC
D: -
length: 17
J: TRBJ2-7
size: -
V: TRBV3-1/TRBV3-2

CDR3: CASSLWFVRGRTDTQYF
DNA: TGTGCCAGCAGCTTATGGTTTGTGCGGGGCCGCACAGATACGCAGTATTTT
D: -
length: 17
J: TRBJ2-3
size: -
V: TRBV7-2

CDR3: CASSDGQGLADNTGELFF
DNA: TGTGCCAGCAGCGACGGGCAGGGTCTAGCGGACAACACCGGGGAGCTGTTTTTT
D: TRBD2
length: 18
J: TRBJ2-2
size: -
V: TRBV7-9

CDR3: CSVGGHPSGLFF
DNA: TGCAGCGTCGGCGGGCATCCCTCGGGGCTGTTTTTT
D: -
length: 12
J: TRBJ2-2
size: -
V: TRBV29-1

CDR3: CASSPQRGAIETQYF
DNA: TGTGCCAGTAGTCCGCAACGGGGAGCCATAGAGACCCAGTACTTC
D: -
length: 15
J: TRBJ2-5
size: -
V: TRBV19

CDR3: CASSFGGGDQPQHF
DNA: TGTGCCAGCAGTTTTGGGGGAGGGGATCAGCCCCAGCATTTT
D: -
length: 14
J: TRBJ1-5
size: -
V: TRBV28

CDR3: CSASGGDLDEQFF
DNA: TGCAGTGCTAGTGGCGGGGATCTCGATGAGCAGTTCTTC
D: -
length: 13
J: TRBJ2-1
size: -
V: TRBV20-1

CDR3: CASSGTSGRTQRDTQYF
DNA: TGCGCCAGCAGTGGAACTAGCGGGAGGACCCAGCGAGATACGCAGTATTTT
D: TRBD2
length: 17
J: TRBJ2-3
size: -
V: TRBV10-1

CDR3: CASERGSGGTQYF
DNA: TGTGCCAGTGAGCGGGGTTCAGGAGGGACCCAGTACTTC
D: TRBD2
length: 13
J: TRBJ2-5
size: -
V: TRBV5-6

CDR3: CASSPAGTLEAFF
DNA: TGTGCCAGCAGTCCGGCGGGGACCCTTGAAGCTTTCTTT
D: -
length: 13
J: TRBJ1-1
size: few
V: TRBV28

CDR3: CASSGDRGYQETQYF
DNA: TGTGCCAGCAGCGGAGACAGGGGGTACCAAGAGACCCAGTACTTC
D: TRBD1
length: 15
J: TRBJ2-5
size: -
V: TRBV6-5

CDR3: CASSLEGTGFNSPLHF
DNA: TGTGCCAGCAGTTTAGAAGGGACAGGGTTTAATTCACCCCTCCACTTT
D: TRBD1
length: 16
J: TRBJ1-6
size: -
V: TRBV27

CDR3: CASRREGEQFF
DNA: TGTGCCAGTCGACGGGAGGGTGAGCAGTTCTTC
D: TRBD2
length: 11
J: TRBJ2-1
size: -
V: TRBV19

CDR3: CASSLQEDQPQHF
DNA: TGTGCCAGCAGTCTCCAAGAGGATCAGCCCCAGCATTTT
D: -
length: 13
J: TRBJ1-5
size: -
V: TRBV12-3/TRBV12-4

CDR3: CASSSGQAGLAFF
DNA: TGTGCCAGTAGTTCGGGACAGGCCGGATTAGCTTTCTTT
D: TRBD1
length: 13
J: TRBJ1-1
size: -
V: TRBV19

CDR3: CASSPGQGADTEAFF
DNA: TGTGCCAGCAGCCCAGGACAGGGGGCGGACACTGAAGCTTTCTTT
D: TRBD1
length: 15
J: TRBJ1-1
size: few
V: TRBV7-9

CDR3: CASSPQGNEKLFF
DNA: TGTGCCAGCAGCCCCCAGGGGAATGAAAAACTGTTTTTT
D: -
length: 13
J: TRBJ1-4
size: -
V: TRBV9

CDR3: CASSLAGPTSVNYGYTF
DNA: TGTGCCAGCAGCTTAGCGGGGCCCACCTCTGTTAACTATGGCTACACCTTC
D: -
length: 17
J: TRBJ1-2
size: -
V: TRBV7-2

CDR3: CASSLGSSGAGYNEQFF
DNA: TGTGCCAGCAGCTTGGGATCTAGCGGGGCGGGCTACAATGAGCAGTTCTTC
D: TRBD2
length: 17
J: TRBJ2-1
size: -
V: TRBV5-4

CDR3: CASSLYPGRTDTQYF
DNA: TGTGCCAGCAGCCTTTACCCCGGTCGCACAGATACGCAGTATTTT
D: -
length: 15
J: TRBJ2-3
size: -
V: TRBV7-9

CDR3: CASSNSGGAASTDTQYF
DNA: TGTGCCAGCAGCAATAGCGGGGGGGCCGCTAGCACAGATACGCAGTATTTT
D: TRBD2
length: 17
J: TRBJ2-3
size: few
V: TRBV9

CDR3: CASSALATTDTQYF
DNA: TGTGCCAGCAGCGCCCTAGCGACTACAGATACGCAGTATTTT
D: -
length: 14
J: TRBJ2-3
size: -
V: TRBV9

CDR3: CASSLFLAGASPYEQYF
DNA: TGTGCCAGCAGTTTATTTTTAGCGGGAGCTTCCCCCTACGAGCAGTACTTC
D: TRBD2
length: 17
J: TRBJ2-7
size: -
V: TRBV27

CDR3: CASSSAGSISHNSPLHF
DNA: TGTGCCAGCAGCTCGGCGGGCTCCATTAGCCATAATTCACCCCTCCACTTT
D: -
length: 17
J: TRBJ1-6
size: -
V: TRBV5-4

CDR3: CASSPGYNEQFF
DNA: TGCGCCAGCAGCCCGGGGTACAATGAGCAGTTCTTC
D: -
length: 12
J: TRBJ2-1
size: -
V: TRBV5-1

CDR3: CASSVGAENTEAFF
DNA: TGTGCCAGCAGCGTGGGGGCGGAGAACACTGAAGCTTTCTTT
D: -
length: 14
J: TRBJ1-1
size: -
V: TRBV9

CDR3: CASVLGRDLEAFF
DNA: TGTGCCAGCGTCTTAGGGAGAGACCTTGAAGCTTTCTTT
D: -
length: 13
J: TRBJ1-1
size: -
V: TRBV6-5

CDR3: CASRDLGNTEAFF
DNA: TGTGCCAGCAGAGACCTAGGGAACACTGAAGCTTTCTTT
D: -
length: 13
J: TRBJ1-1
size: -
V: TRBV3-1/TRBV3-2

CDR3: CASSHKRGQTEAFF
DNA: TGCGCCAGCAGCCATAAACGTGGACAGACAGAAGCTTTCTTT
D: -
length: 14
J: TRBJ1-1
size: few
V: TRBV5-1

CDR3: CASTTLKTGRESYNYGYTF
DNA: TGTGCCAGTACTACCTTAAAAACAGGGAGGGAAAGTTATAACTATGGCTACACCTTC
D: -
length: 19
J: TRBJ1-2
size: -
V: TRBV3-1/TRBV3-2

CDR3: CASSEWWTAKETQYF
DNA: TGTGCCAGCAGTGAATGGTGGACAGCCAAAGAGACCCAGTACTTC
D: -
length: 15
J: TRBJ2-5
size: -
V: TRBV25-1

CDR3: CASSSDRGADEQFF
DNA: TGTGCCAGCAGCTCCGACAGGGGGGCAGATGAGCAGTTCTTC
D: TRBD1
length: 14
J: TRBJ2-1
size: -
V: TRBV9

CDR3: CASSETRQGIGMGNTEAFF
DNA: TGTGCCAGCAGTGAGACCAGACAGGGAATCGGTATGGGGAACACTGAAGCTTTCTTT
D: TRBD1
length: 19
J: TRBJ1-1
size: -
V: TRBV28

CDR3: CASSPGEDREAFF
DNA: TGTGCCAGCTCACCAGGTGAGGACAGGGAAGCTTTCTTT
D: TRBD1
length: 13
J: TRBJ1-1
size: -
V: TRBV18

CDR3: CASSEAYQGNTEAFF
DNA: TGTGCCAGCAGTGAGGCCTACCAGGGGAACACTGAAGCTTTCTTT
D: -
length: 15
J: TRBJ1-1
size: -
V: TRBV2

CDR3: CASSVQINYGYTF
DNA: TGTGCCAGCAGCGTTCAGATCAACTATGGCTACACCTTC
D: -
length: 13
J: TRBJ1-2
size: once
V: TRBV9

CDR3: CASSYGQGYTEAFF
DNA: TGTGCCAGCAGTTACGGACAGGGCTACACTGAAGCTTTCTTT
D: TRBD1
length: 14
J: TRBJ1-1
size: few
V: TRBV6-6

CDR3: CASSQAGTPPHEQYF
DNA: TGCGCCAGCAGCCAAGCCGGGACACCTCCCCACGAGCAGTACTTC
D: -
length: 15
J: TRBJ2-7
size: -
V: TRBV4-3

CDR3: CASSYPGYNEQFF
DNA: TGTGCCAGCAGTTACCCCGGCTACAATGAGCAGTTCTTC
D: -
length: 13
J: TRBJ2-1
size: many
V: TRBV6-5

CDR3: CASSPSSVRGYEQYF
DNA: TGTGCCAGCAGCCCCTCTAGCGTTCGGGGATACGAGCAGTACTTC
D: -
length: 15
J: TRBJ2-7
size: -
V: TRBV7-2

CDR3: CASSISHLNRGGQPQHF
DNA: TGTGCCAGTAGTATATCCCACCTCAACAGGGGTGGTCAGCCCCAGCATTTT
D: TRBD1
length: 17
J: TRBJ1-5
size: -
V: TRBV19

CDR3: CASGWSGGAEAFF
DNA: TGTGCCAGCGGATGGTCGGGAGGGGCTGAAGCTTTCTTT
D: -
length: 13
J: TRBJ1-1
size: few
V: TRBV25-1

CDR3: CASSSGLAGGNEDTQYF
DNA: TGTGCCAGCAGTTCCGGACTAGCGGGGGGAAACGAAGATACGCAGTATTTT
D: TRBD2
length: 17
J: TRBJ2-3
size: once
V: TRBV6-2/TRBV6-3

CDR3: CASSTAGGGPYNEQFF
DNA: TGTGCCAGCAGTACCGCCGGCGGGGGGCCCTACAATGAGCAGTTCTTC
D: TRBD2
length: 16
J: TRBJ2-1
size: -
V: TRBV6-6

CDR3: CASSLARETQYF
DNA: TGCGCCAGCAGCTTGGCACGGGAGACCCAGTACTTC
D: -
length: 12
J: TRBJ2-5
size: -
V: TRBV5-1

CDR3: CASSLSGAQPQHF
DNA: TGTGCCAGCAGCTTATCAGGGGCACAGCCCCAGCATTTT
D: -
length: 13
J: TRBJ1-5
size: once
V: TRBV6-6

CDR3: CASRERGLMNTEAFF
DNA: TGTGCCAGCAGGGAGCGGGGCCTCATGAACACTGAAGCTTTCTTT
D: -
length: 15
J: TRBJ1-1
size: few
V: TRBV6-6

CDR3: CASSYGTSGSDTQYF
DNA: TGTGCCAGCAGTTACGGGACTAGCGGGTCAGATACGCAGTATTTT
D: TRBD2
length: 15
J: TRBJ2-3
size: -
V: TRBV6-5

CDR3: CASGRMAYEQYF
DNA: TGTGCCAGCGGGAGAATGGCCTACGAGCAGTACTTC
D: -
length: 12
J: TRBJ2-7
size: -
V: TRBV7-2

CDR3: CASSPGRGLAKNIQYF
DNA: TGTGCCAGCAGCCCAGGACGGGGACTAGCCAAAAACATTCAGTACTTC
D: -
length: 16
J: TRBJ2-4
size: -
V: TRBV13